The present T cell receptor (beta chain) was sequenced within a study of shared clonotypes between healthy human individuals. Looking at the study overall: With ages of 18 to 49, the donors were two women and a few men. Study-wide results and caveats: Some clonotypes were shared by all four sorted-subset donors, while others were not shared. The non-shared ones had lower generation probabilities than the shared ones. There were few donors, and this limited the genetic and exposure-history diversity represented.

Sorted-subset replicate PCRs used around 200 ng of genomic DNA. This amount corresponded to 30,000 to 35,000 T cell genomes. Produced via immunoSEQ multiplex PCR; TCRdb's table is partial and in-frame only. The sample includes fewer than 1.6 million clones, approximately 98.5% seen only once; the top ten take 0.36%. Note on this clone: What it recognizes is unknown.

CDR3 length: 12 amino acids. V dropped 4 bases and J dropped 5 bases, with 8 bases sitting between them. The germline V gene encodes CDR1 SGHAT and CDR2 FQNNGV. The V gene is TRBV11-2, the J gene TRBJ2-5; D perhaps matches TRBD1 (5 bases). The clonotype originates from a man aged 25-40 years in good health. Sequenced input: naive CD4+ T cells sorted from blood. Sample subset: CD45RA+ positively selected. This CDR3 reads CASSSGRETQYF. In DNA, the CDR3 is TGTGCCAGCAGCTCAGGGCGGGAGACCCAGTACTTC.